The next 26 T cell receptor beta chains were all read from a single sample in a study of CD8+ T cells in alopecia areata. The authors extracted RNA and reverse transcribed it into cDNA as the sequencing template. Some clones are missing from TCRdb's copy, which holds only in-frame ones; the method was immunoSEQ multiplex PCR. The sample contains more than 100,000 clones, 45% to 60% of which appear only once. The specimen was CD4+ T cells sorted from blood. These receptors were collected from a human donor in good health.

The chain links TRBV7-2 to TRBJ2-1; the D is unclear. V was pared by 7 bases and J by 4 bases, with 8 bases between. The CDR3 sequence is 12 residues long. Germline-derived CDR1 and CDR2 are SGHTA and FQGNSA. The CDR3 nucleotides read TGTGCCAGCAAGGGCCAGTACAATGAGCAGTTCTTC. Its translation: CASKGQYNEQFF.

This clone is a singleton in its sample. The chain joins TRBV29-1 to TRBJ1-2, with 9 bases identical to TRBD1. This CDR3 is 15 amino acids long. Looked up from germline, CDR1 is SQVTM and CDR2 is ANQGSEA. J was trimmed by 3 bases and V by 1 base; bases with no gene match: 6. As DNA, the CDR3 is TGCAGCGTTGAAGTTTACGACAGGGGGGACTATGGCTACACCTTC. Amino acid sequence: CSVEVYDRGDYGYTF.

This sequence joins TRBV7-9 and TRBJ1-6, with a tentative D call TRBD1 (5 bases). There are 13 residues in the CDR3. The germline V gene has CDR1 SEHNR and CDR2 FQNEAQ (reference sequence). Trimming pared 0 bases from V and 9 bases from J, leaving 6 bases between. CDR3 sequence reads: CASSLAQGSPLHF. The CDR3 nucleotides read TGTGCCAGCAGCTTAGCGCAGGGTTCACCCCTCCACTTT. The full variable domain, in which reference TRBV7-9 and TRBJ1-6 provide the parts outside the CDR3, is DTGVSQNPRHKITKRGQNVTFRCDPISEHNRLYWYRQTLGQGPEFLTYFQNEAQLEKSRLLSDRFSAERPKGSFSTLEIQRTEQGDSAMYLCASSLAQGSPLHFGNGTRLTVT.

The chain links TRBV23-1 to TRBJ2-1; possible D gene TRBD1, 6 bases. TRBV23-1 belongs to the ORF category, with a function that is uncertain. V was cut by 4 bases and J by 3 bases, with 13 bases left in between. CDR3 length: 15 residues. For the CDR3, the DNA is TGCGCCAGCAGTCTCGGACAGAGACTCTACAATGAGCAGTTCTTC. It yields the protein CASSLGQRLYNEQFF.

V usage is TRBV29-1 and J usage is TRBJ2-1; perhaps TRBD1 as D (5 bases). Trimming removed 7 bases from V and 9 bases from J, with 10 bases in between. Germline V gene data show CDR1 as SQVTM and CDR2 as ANQGSEA. CDR3 length: 10 amino acids. CDR3 DNA: TGCAGCGCGCAGGGTGCTGAGCAGTTCTTC. Translating it yields CSAQGAEQFF.

This CDR3 reads CASRMGQGAYNEQFF. CDR3 in DNA: TGTGCCAGCAGAATGGGACAGGGGGCTTACAATGAGCAGTTCTTC. This rearrangement joins TRBV7-2 to TRBJ2-1; 12 nucleotides match TRBD1. V was clipped by 6 bases and J by 4 bases; unmatched bases: 4. The CDR3 has 15 amino acids. Germline V lookup: CDR1 SGHTA, CDR2 FQGNSA.

The chain links TRBV25-1 to TRBJ2-7; D assignment may be TRBD1 or TRBD2 (5 bases each). The length of the CDR3 is 12 residues. Trimming cost V 6 bases and J 3 bases, with 9 bases left between them. CDR1 is MGHDK and CDR2 is SYGVNS in the germline V gene. The CDR3 nucleotides are TGTGCCAGCAGGGGGGAGAACTACGAGCAGTACTTC. Its protein product is CASRGENYEQYF.

This clone has only a few counts. This chain links TRBV19 with TRBJ2-5; D remains ambiguous. The CDR3 sequence is 13 residues long. The V and J ends lost 7 bases and 4 bases respectively, with 13 bases between them. From germline, CDR1 is LNHDA and CDR2 SQIVND (reference sequence). The CDR3 DNA is TGTGCCAGTACCCAGCTAGATGGAGAGACCCAGTACTTC. Translated, it gives CASTQLDGETQYF.

The genes are TRBV30 and TRBJ2-7; D is possibly TRBD2 (6 bases). CDR1 is GTSNPN and CDR2 is SVGIG in the germline V gene (reference sequence). The germline V and J ends were trimmed by 0 bases and 1 base, with 10 bases remaining between them. The CDR3 has 14 residues. CDR3 nucleotide sequence: TGTGCCTGGAGTGTCGGCGGGGCGTCCTACGAGCAGTACTTC. It translates to CAWSVGGASYEQYF.

In this sample, this clone turned up a few times. CDR3: CASSLGGQAYEQYF. The CDR3 DNA reads TGCGCCAGCAGCTTGGGCGGACAAGCCTACGAGCAGTACTTC. This chain connects TRBV5-1 to TRBJ2-7; maybe TRBD1 (5 bases). Germline V gene lookup returns CDR1 SGHRS and CDR2 YFSETQ. The CDR3 totals 14 residues. V lost 0 bases and J 2 bases, leaving 9 bases between the germline ends.

This clone has a single count. The chain is built from TRBV30 and TRBJ2-5; the D call may be TRBD1 or TRBD2 (5 bases each). The CDR3 is 14 residues long. Germline values: CDR1 GTSNPN, CDR2 SVGIG (reference sequence). Trimming took off 0 bases at V and 3 bases at J, with 11 bases between the two ends. The CDR3 DNA sequence: TGTGCCTGGAGTGTCCGAGGGGCGAAAGAGACCCAGTACTTC. Translating gives CAWSVRGAKETQYF.

This clone was seen a handful of times. The V gene is TRBV28, the J gene TRBJ2-7, with TRBD1 matching 10 bases. This CDR3 is 15 amino acids long. Looked up from germline, CDR1 is MDHEN and CDR2 is SYDVKM. V dropped 5 bases and J dropped 6; count of bases not matched to a gene: 10. The CDR3 here is CASSPWMTGGPEQYF. The CDR3 coding sequence is TGTGCCAGCAGTCCATGGATGACAGGGGGCCCCGAGCAGTACTTC.

This clone turned up a few times. J is TRBJ2-5 and V is TRBV29-1, with D uncertain. Trimming pared 2 bases from V and 0 bases from J, leaving 10 bases between. CDR3 length: 14 amino acids. Germline assignment: CDR1 SQVTM and CDR2 ANQGSEA. In DNA form, the CDR3 reads TGCAGCGTTGAAAAATTTGGCAACCAAGAGACCCAGTACTTC. It encodes CSVEKFGNQETQYF.

The chain links TRBV7-2 to TRBJ2-7; D remains ambiguous. Germline CDR1 is SGHTA and CDR2 is FQGNSA. Trimming cost V 2 bases and J 0 bases, with 11 bases left between them. CDR3 size: 15 residues. The chain's CDR3 is CASSLNGGSSYEQYF. CDR3 nucleotide sequence: TGTGCCAGCAGCTTAAATGGCGGAAGCTCCTACGAGCAGTACTTC.

The chain joins TRBV30 to TRBJ1-2; 10 bases fit TRBD1. Germline CDR1 and CDR2: GTSNPN and SVGIG (reference sequence). V lost 1 base and J lost 7; bases outside the gene matches: 9. The CDR3 spans 15 residues. The chain's CDR3 is CAWSADPGTGVGYTF. CDR3 DNA: TGTGCCTGGAGTGCCGATCCCGGGACAGGGGTTGGCTACACCTTC.

This clone is a singleton in its sample. The chain carries TRBV6-5 and TRBJ1-2, with D perhaps matching TRBD1 (6 bases). The CDR3 contains 14 residues. The germline gives CDR1 MNHEY, CDR2 SVGAGI. The germline V and J ends were trimmed by 0 bases and 5 bases, with 10 bases remaining between them. CDR3 in DNA: TGTGCCAGCAGTTACTCAGGCAGGGGATATGGCTACACCTTC. This codes for CASSYSGRGYGYTF.

The V call is TRBV29-1, the J call TRBJ1-2; maybe TRBD1 (5 bases). Trimming removed 3 bases from V and 7 bases from J, with 15 bases in between. CDR1 is SQVTM, CDR2 ANQGSEA, per germline. The CDR3 has 13 amino acids. CDR3 nucleotide sequence: TGCAGCGTTGATGGAAGTACAGGTTCTGGCTACACCTTC. It specifies CSVDGSTGSGYTF.

This clone was seen only a few times. J is TRBJ1-1 and V is TRBV29-1; D uncertain. Germline CDR1 and CDR2: SQVTM and ANQGSEA. The germline V and J ends were trimmed by 3 bases and 0 bases, with 8 bases remaining between them. The CDR3 runs to 13 residues. The DNA of the CDR3 is TGCAGCGTTGACCACCTCATGAACACTGAAGCTTTCTTT. The encoded protein is CSVDHLMNTEAFF.

The CDR3 nucleotides read TGTGCCAGCAGCTTAGGGGCAGGCTCTGGGGCCAACGTCCTGACTTTC. This sequence encodes CASSLGAGSGANVLTF. The chain couples TRBV7-6 to TRBJ2-6; D gene uncertain. Trimming left V 1 base short and J 0 bases short, with 7 bases between. Germline V gene lookup returns CDR1 SGHVS and CDR2 FNYEAQ. The length of the CDR3 is 16 residues.

This chain links TRBV6-5 with TRBJ1-5; a possible D gene is TRBD1 (5 bases). Germline CDR1 and CDR2: MNHEY and SVGAGI. The CDR3 contains 14 residues. The ends were cut back, 0 bases at V and 7 bases at J, with 10 bases in the middle. The CDR3 loop is CASSYSSWDQPQHF. The DNA of the CDR3 is TGTGCCAGCAGTTACTCGAGCTGGGACCAGCCCCAGCATTTT.

The chain is built from TRBV14 and TRBJ2-1; 15 bases agree with TRBD2. CDR3 length equals 22 residues. The junction had 18 bases not matched to a gene; V was cut back by 2 bases and J by 4 bases. Germline CDR1 reads SGHDN; CDR2 reads FVKESK. The DNA of the CDR3 is TGTGCCAGCAGCCAACCCCGTCGGACTAGCGGGAGGGGAGAAAAGGGTTACAATGAGCAGTTCTTC. Encoded protein: CASSQPRRTSGRGEKGYNEQFF.

This clone has a handful of counts. The CDR3 DNA is TGTGCCAGCAGTTTAAACCCAAGCTCCTACGAGCAGTACTTC. As protein: CASSLNPSSYEQYF. The chain uses TRBV27 and TRBJ2-7, with D uncertain. The CDR3 is 14 residues long. In germline, CDR1 is MNHEY, CDR2 SMNVEV (reference sequence). V gave up 2 bases and J gave up 0 bases, with 8 bases separating them.

The CDR3 protein is CASSPHVYNEQFF. CDR3 nucleotide sequence: TGTGCCAGCAGCCCACATGTATACAATGAGCAGTTCTTC. The chain is built from TRBV11-1 and TRBJ2-1; D ambiguous. This CDR3 has 13 residues. Between the trimmed V and J ends, which lost 5 bases and 4 bases, there was a span of 9 bases. The germline V gene has CDR1 SGHAT and CDR2 FQDESV (reference sequence).

This clone was counted only a few times. This sequence joins TRBV6-5 and TRBJ1-2, with 10 bases aligning to TRBD1. Trimming removed 0 bases from V and 7 bases from J; junction bases left unmatched: 5. Germline loops: CDR1 MNHEY, CDR2 SVGAGI. The CDR3 covers 15 residues. The CDR3 bases are TGTGCCAGCAGTTACTCGGGGACAGGGGTGTCTGGCTACACCTTC. It is translated as CASSYSGTGVSGYTF.

This clone came up a few times. The genes are TRBV7-2 and TRBJ2-3, with a weak D call TRBD2 (6 bases). The CDR3 contains 13 residues. CDR1 SGHTA and CDR2 FQGNSA come from the germline V gene. The V end was cut by 5 bases, the J end by 5 bases, with 11 bases between. The CDR3 loop is CASSRGLEDTQYF. The CDR3 DNA follows: TGTGCCAGCAGCCGGGGGTTGGAAGATACGCAGTATTTT. The full variable domain, with the rest looked up from reference TRBV7-2 and TRBJ2-3, is GAGVSQSPSNKVTEKGKDVELRCDPISGHTALYWYRQSLGQGLEFLIYFQGNSAPDKSGLPSDRFSAERTGGSVSTLTIQRTQQEDSAVYLCASSRGLEDTQYFGPGTRLTVL.

The chain recombines TRBV29-1 with TRBJ1-4, with D possibly being TRBD1 (6 bases). This CDR3 region has 14 residues. CDR1 is SQVTM and CDR2 is ANQGSEA in the germline V gene. Trimming pared 6 bases from V and 2 bases from J, leaving 13 bases between. Here the CDR3 reads CSVALGGTNEKLFF. As DNA, the CDR3 is TGCAGCGTCGCGTTAGGGGGTACTAATGAAAAACTGTTTTTT.